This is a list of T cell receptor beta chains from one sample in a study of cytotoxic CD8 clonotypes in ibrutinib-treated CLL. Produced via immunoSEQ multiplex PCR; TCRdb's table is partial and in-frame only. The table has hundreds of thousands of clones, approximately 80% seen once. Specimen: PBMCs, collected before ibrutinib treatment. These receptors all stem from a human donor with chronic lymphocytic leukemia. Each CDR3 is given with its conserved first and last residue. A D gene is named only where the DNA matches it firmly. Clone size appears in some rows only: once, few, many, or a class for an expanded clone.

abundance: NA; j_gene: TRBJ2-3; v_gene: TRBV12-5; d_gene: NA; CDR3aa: CASGLMAETDTQYF; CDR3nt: TGTGCTAGTGGTTTGATGGCAGAAACAGATACGCAGTATTTT
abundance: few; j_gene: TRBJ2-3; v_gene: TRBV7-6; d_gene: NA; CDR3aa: CASAPGRDTQYF; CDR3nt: TGTGCCAGCGCCCCGGGTCGGGATACGCAGTATTTT
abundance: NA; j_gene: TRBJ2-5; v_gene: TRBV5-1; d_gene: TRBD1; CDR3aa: CASSGLTGGIQETQYF; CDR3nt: TGCGCCAGCAGCGGATTGACAGGGGGGATTCAAGAGACCCAGTACTTC
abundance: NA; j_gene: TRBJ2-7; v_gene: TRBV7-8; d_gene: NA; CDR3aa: CASSPTVPYEQYF; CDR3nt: TGTGCCAGCAGCCCCACCGTTCCCTACGAGCAGTACTTC
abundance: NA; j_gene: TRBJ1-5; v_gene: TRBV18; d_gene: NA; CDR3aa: CASSLWTTNQPQHF; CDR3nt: TGTGCCAGCTCACTATGGACAACCAATCAGCCCCAGCATTTT
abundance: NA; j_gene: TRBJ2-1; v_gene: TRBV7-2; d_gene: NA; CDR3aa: CASSFRGRELYHEQFF; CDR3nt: TGTGCCAGCAGCTTTAGGGGGCGGGAGCTATACCATGAGCAGTTCTTC
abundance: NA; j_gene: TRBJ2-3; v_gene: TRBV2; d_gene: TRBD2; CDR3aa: CASIARTSGRDTQYF; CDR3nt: TGTGCCAGCATCGCCCGGACTAGCGGGAGGGATACGCAGTATTTT
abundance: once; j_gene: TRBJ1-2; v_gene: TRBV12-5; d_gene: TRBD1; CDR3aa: CASGRDSQNYGYTF; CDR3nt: TGTGCTAGTGGCAGGGACAGTCAGAACTATGGCTACACCTTC
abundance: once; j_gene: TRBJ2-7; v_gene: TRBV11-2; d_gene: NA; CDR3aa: CASSLEIVNSYEQYF; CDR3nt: TGTGCCAGCAGCTTAGAGATCGTGAACTCCTACGAGCAGTACTTC
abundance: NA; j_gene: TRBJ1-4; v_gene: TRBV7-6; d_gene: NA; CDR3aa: CASSLAGSNEKLFF; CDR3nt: TGTGCCAGCAGCTTAGCAGGAAGTAATGAAAAACTGTTTTTT
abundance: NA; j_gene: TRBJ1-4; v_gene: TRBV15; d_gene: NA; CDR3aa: CATSRGRHIEKLFF; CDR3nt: TGTGCCACCAGCAGAGGAAGACATATTGAAAAACTGTTTTTT
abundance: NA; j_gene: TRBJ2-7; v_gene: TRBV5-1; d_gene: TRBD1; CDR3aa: CASSKTGTETYEQYF; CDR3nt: TGCGCCAGCAGCAAGACCGGGACAGAAACATACGAGCAGTACTTC
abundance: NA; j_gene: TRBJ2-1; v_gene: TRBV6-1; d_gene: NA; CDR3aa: CASSDGSKNEQFF; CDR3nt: TGTGCCAGCAGTGACGGTAGCAAGAATGAGCAGTTCTTC
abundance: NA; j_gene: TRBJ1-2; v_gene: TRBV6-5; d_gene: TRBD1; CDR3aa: CASSQRDSYGYTF; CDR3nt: TGTGCCAGCAGCCAACGGGACAGCTATGGCTACACCTTC
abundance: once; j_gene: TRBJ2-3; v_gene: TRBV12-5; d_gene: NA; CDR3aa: CASGFGTSWDTQYF; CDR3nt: TGTGCTAGTGGTTTCGGGACGTCCTGGGATACGCAGTATTTT
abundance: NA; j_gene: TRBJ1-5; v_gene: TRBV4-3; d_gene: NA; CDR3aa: CASSQDRGAGNNQPQHF; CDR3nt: TGCGCCAGCAGCCAAGATAGGGGGGCTGGGAACAATCAGCCCCAGCATTTT
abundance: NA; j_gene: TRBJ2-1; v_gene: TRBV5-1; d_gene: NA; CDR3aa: CASSGGTTIGNEQFF; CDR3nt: TGCGCCAGCAGCGGGGGGACGACAATCGGCAATGAGCAGTTCTTC
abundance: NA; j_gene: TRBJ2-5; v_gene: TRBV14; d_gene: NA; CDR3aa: CASSLLGTGRKETQYF; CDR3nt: TGTGCCAGCAGCCTCCTAGGCACAGGGCGAAAAGAGACCCAGTACTTC
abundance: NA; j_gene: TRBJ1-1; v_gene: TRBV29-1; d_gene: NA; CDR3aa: CSVEGHPNTEAFF; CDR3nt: TGCAGCGTTGAGGGACACCCGAACACTGAAGCTTTCTTT
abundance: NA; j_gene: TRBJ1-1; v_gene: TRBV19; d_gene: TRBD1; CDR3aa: CASSIGTATEAFF; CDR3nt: TGTGCCAGTAGTATCGGGACAGCCACTGAAGCTTTCTTT
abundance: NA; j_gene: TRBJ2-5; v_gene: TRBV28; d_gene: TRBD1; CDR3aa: CASSFGTRGLQETQYF; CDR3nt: TGTGCCAGCAGTTTTGGAACCAGGGGGCTTCAAGAGACCCAGTACTTC
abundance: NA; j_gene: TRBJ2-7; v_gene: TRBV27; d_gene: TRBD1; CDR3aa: CASGQGAYYEQYF; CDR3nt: TGTGCCAGCGGACAGGGGGCATACTACGAGCAGTACTTC
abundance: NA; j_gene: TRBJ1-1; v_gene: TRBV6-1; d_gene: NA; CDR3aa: CASSEFAFGEAFF; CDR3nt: TGTGCCAGCAGTGAATTCGCTTTTGGTGAAGCTTTCTTT
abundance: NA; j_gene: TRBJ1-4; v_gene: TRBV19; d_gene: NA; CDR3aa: CASSIPGDARNNEKLFF; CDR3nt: TGTGCCAGTAGTATCCCAGGGGACGCTCGGAATAATGAAAAACTGTTTTTT
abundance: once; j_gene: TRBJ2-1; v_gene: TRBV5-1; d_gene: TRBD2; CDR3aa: CASGLAGASNEQFF; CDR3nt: TGCGCCAGCGGACTAGCGGGGGCCTCTAATGAGCAGTTCTTC
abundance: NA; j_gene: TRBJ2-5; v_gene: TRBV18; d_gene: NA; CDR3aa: CASSPPDRRQETQYF; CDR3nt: TGTGCCAGCTCACCACCCGATCGGAGACAAGAGACCCAGTACTTC